This TCR beta chain derives from a study of a mutant IDH1 vaccine in newly diagnosed glioma. TCRdb's copy holds only in-frame clones and misses some; the assay was immunoSEQ multiplex PCR. Altogether around 69,000 clones are present, approximately 86% being singletons, with the ten largest covering more than 1.5%. The V gene lost 4 bases and the J gene lost 8 bases, with 14 bases spanning the gap. This CDR3 comprises 13 residues. Germline V CDR1 and CDR2: MDHEN, SYDVKM. Comments on this clone: Its target is not known.

Time point denoted: week 35, safety follow-up. In every dose of vaccine, 300 ug of mutant IDH1 20-mer peptide was given alongside topical imiquimod. Patients underwent eight vaccinations, which took place in weeks 1, 3, 5, 7, 11, 15, 19 and 23. The study enrolled donors with new WHO grade 3 or 4 IDH1-mutant, ATRX-lost astrocytomas. This chain joins TRBV28 and TRBJ1-2; D uncertain. Source: PBMCs, taken from a glioma patient whose treatment included an IDH1 peptide vaccine. This receptor was taken from a man aged 25-45 years with glioma. The CDR3 spells CASSSTPSRGYTF. CDR3 DNA sequence: TGTGCCAGCAGTTCAACCCCCTCTAGGGGCTACACCTTC.